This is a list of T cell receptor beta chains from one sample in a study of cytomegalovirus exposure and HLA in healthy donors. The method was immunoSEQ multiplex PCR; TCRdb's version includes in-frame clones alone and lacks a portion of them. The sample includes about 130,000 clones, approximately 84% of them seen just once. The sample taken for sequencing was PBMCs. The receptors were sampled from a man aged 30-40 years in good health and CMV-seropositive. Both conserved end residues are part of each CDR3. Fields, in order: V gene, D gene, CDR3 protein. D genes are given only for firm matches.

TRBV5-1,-,CASSSGHGSEKLFF
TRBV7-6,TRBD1,CASSLVRTGSSEQFF
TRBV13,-,CASSSPRGTYNEQFF
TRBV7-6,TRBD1,CASSLERQGMNYNEQFF
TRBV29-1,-,CSVEGAFNEQYF
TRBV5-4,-,CASSLQVPAGANVLTF
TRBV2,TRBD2,CASSGSGSRNTGELFF
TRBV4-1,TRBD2,CASSLSGGQETQYF
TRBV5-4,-,CASSLMGARTGELFF
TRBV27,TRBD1,CASSFTGQGAKGYTF
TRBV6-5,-,CASSYDRWGAEKLFF
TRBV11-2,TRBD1,CASSPDRVILEQYF
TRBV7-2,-,CASSFGQQNQPQHF
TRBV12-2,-,CASRLVGLAGDPYEQYF
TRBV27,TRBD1,CASGRGAAGNQPQHF
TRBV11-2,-,CASSLERVLNTEAFF
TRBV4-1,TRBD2,CASSLRRREAADTQYF
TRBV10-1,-,CASSEGGADQETQYF
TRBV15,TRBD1,CAIPASGQGNTGELFF
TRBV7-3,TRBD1,CASSPDRGYTGELFF
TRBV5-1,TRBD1,CASSPGGDLPEQYF
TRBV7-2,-,CASSFPDSPLHF
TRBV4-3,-,CASSQVAGTEAFF
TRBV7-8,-,CASSPRDSANTGELFF
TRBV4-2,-,CASSQELGRPSSYNEQFF
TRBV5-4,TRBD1,CASSHRGWDRGPDTQYF
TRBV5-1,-,CASSGSANTGELFF
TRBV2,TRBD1,CASSGQGGTEAFF
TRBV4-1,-,CASSQDSGHQSYEQYF
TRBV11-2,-,CASSPGVNTDLAKNIQYF
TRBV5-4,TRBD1,CASSQGTVSYEQYF
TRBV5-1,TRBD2,CASTLGLAGGGEQYF
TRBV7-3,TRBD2,CASSSTSGAEQFF
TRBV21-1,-,CASSKRGLAGGRSSYEQYF
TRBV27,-,CASSLMSRENTGELFF
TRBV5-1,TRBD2,CASSLDGTSDPLVF
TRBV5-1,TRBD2,CASSLTSGSSEQYF
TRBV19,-,CAPPCGGISGNTIYF
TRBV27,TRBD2,CASSLMSLSGRARYPQYF
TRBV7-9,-,CASSSMSFGASYEQYF
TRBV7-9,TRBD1,CAKGQGTDTQYF
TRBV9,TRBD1,CASSVEDRAYNEQFF
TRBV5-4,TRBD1,CASRDTGGLGFSYGYTF
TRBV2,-,CASRLYLMNTEAFF
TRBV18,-,CASSPTELNIQYF
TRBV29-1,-,CSVEGQGIVGELFF
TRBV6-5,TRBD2,CASRSGLAGTDTQYF
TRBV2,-,CASKGQGNTEAFF
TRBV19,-,CASSEEARNTEAFF
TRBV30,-,CAWSVRTGSMYYGYTF
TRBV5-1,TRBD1,CASSLEGDRGVNGYTF
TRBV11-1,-,CASSPEQAGYYGYTF
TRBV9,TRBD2,CASGLAGGHEQYF
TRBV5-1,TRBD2,CASTGGRETSYEQYF
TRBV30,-,CAWKRSSSYEQYF
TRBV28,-,CASRGGPDTQYF
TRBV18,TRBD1,CASSPSRQGTHEQYF
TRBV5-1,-,CASSLAWTLSPLHF
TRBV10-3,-,CAISDSTSTDTQYF
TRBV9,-,CASSVSGGPYSNQPQHF